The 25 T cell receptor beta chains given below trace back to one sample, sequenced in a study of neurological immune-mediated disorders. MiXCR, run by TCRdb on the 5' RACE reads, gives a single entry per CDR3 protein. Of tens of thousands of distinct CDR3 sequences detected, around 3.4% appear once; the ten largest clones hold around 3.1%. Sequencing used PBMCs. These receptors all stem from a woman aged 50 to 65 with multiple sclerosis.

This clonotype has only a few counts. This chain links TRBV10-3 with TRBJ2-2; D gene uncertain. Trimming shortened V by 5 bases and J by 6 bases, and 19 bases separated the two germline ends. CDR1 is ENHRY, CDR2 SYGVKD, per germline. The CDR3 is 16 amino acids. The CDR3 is CAISPMEGVSAGELFF. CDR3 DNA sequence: TGTGCCATCAGTCCGATGGAAGGAGTATCGGCCGGGGAGCTGTTTTTT.

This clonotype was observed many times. The CDR3 spells CASSQEQTNTEAFF. CDR3 bases: TGTGCCAGCAGCCAAGAACAAACGAACACTGAAGCTTTCTTT. The gene calls are TRBV3-1 and TRBJ1-1; the D is unclear. The V and J ends lost 0 bases and 1 base respectively, with 6 bases between them. This CDR3 is built from 14 residues. Germline loops: CDR1 LGHDT, CDR2 YNNKEL (reference sequence).

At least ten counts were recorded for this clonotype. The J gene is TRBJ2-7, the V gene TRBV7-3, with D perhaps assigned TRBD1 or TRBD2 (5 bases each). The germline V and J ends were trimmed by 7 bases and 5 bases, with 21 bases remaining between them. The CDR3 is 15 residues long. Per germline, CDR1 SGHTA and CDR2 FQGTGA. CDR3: CASILLGVSFNEQYF. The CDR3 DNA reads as TGTGCCAGCATCCTCCTGGGGGTCAGCTTCAACGAGCAGTACTTC.

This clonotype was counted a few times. The CDR3 DNA sequence: TGTGCCAGCAGCCGACTAGTCCAAGAGACCCAGTACTTC. Translated, it gives CASSRLVQETQYF. The V call is TRBV3-1, the J call TRBJ2-5; D is perhaps TRBD2 (6 bases). Trimming cost V 4 bases and J 1 base, with 7 bases left between them. The CDR3 is made up of 13 amino acids. CDR1 and CDR2 (germline): LGHDT, YNNKEL (reference sequence).

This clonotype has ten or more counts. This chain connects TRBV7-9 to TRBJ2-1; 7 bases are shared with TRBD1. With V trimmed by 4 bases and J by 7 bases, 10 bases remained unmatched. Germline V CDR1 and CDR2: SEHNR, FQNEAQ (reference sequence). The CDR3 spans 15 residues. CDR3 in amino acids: CASSSKTQGLNEQFF. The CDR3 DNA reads TGTGCCAGCAGCTCCAAGACACAGGGGTTGAATGAGCAGTTCTTC. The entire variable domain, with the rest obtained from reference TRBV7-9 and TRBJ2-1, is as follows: DTGVSQNPRHKITKRGQNVTFRCDPISEHNRLYWYRQTLGQGPEFLTYFQNEAQLEKSRLLSDRFSAERPKGSFSTLEIQRTEQGDSAMYLCASSSKTQGLNEQFFGPGTRLTVL.

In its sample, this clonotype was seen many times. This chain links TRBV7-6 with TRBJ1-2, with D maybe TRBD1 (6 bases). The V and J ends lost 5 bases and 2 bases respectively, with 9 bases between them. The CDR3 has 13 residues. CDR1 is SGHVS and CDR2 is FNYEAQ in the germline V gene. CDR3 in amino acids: CASSPQGNYGYTF. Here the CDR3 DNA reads TGTGCCAGCAGCCCCCAGGGGAACTATGGCTACACCTTC.

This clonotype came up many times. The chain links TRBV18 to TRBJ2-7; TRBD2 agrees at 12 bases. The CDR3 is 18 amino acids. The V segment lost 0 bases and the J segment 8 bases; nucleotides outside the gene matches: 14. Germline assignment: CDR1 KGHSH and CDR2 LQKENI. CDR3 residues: CASSPPLGLAGASYQQYF. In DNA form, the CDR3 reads TGTGCCAGCTCACCACCCTTGGGACTAGCGGGCGCGTCCTATCAGCAGTACTTC.

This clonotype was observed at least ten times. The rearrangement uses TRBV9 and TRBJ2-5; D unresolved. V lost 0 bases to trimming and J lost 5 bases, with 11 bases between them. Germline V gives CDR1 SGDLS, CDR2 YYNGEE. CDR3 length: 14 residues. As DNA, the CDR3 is TGTGCCAGCAGCGTAGGACGGCTTAACGAGACCCAGTACTTC. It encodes CASSVGRLNETQYF.

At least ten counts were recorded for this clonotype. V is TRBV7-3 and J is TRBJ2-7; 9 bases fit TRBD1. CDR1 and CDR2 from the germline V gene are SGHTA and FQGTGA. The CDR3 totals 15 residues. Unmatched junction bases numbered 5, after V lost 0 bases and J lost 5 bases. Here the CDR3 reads CASSLTGQGADEQYF. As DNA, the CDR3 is TGTGCCAGCAGCTTAACGGGACAGGGTGCGGACGAGCAGTACTTC. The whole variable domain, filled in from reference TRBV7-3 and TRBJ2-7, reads GAGVSQTPSNKVTEKGKYVELRCDPISGHTALYWYRQSLGQGPEFLIYFQGTGAADDSGLPNDRFFAVRPEGSVSTLKIQRTERGDSAVYLCASSLTGQGADEQYFGPGTRLTVT.

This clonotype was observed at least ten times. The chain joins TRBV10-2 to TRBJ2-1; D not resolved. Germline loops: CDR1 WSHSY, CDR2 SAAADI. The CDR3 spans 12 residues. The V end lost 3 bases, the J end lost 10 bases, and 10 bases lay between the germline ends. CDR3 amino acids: CASSESPGEQFF. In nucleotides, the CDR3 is TGCGCCAGCAGTGAAAGCCCGGGCGAGCAGTTCTTC.

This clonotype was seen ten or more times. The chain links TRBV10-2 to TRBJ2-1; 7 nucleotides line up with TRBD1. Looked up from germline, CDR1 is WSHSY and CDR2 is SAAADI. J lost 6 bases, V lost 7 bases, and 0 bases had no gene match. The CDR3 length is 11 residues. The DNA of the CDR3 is TGCGCCAGCAACAGGGGCAATGAGCAGTTCTTC. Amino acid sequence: CASNRGNEQFF.

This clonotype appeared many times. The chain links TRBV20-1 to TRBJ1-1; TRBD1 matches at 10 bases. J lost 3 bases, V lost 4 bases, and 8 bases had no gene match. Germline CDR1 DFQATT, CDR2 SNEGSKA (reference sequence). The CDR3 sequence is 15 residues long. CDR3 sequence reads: CSAKTGGAFYTEAFF. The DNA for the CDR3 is TGCAGTGCTAAGACAGGGGGCGCTTTTTACACTGAAGCTTTCTTT.

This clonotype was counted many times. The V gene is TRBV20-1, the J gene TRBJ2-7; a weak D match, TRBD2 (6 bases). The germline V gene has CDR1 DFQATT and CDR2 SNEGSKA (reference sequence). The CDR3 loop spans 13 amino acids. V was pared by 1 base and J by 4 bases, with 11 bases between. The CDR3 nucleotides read TGCAGTGCTAGAGGGGGGACTGGATACGAGCAGTACTTC. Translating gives CSARGGTGYEQYF.

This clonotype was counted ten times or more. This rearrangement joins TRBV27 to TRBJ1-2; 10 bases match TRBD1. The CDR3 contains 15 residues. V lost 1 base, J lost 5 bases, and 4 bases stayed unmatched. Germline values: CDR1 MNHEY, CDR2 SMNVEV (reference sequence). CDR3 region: CASSLYPDRGYGYTF. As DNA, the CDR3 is TGTGCCAGCAGTTTATATCCGGACAGGGGGTATGGCTACACCTTC.

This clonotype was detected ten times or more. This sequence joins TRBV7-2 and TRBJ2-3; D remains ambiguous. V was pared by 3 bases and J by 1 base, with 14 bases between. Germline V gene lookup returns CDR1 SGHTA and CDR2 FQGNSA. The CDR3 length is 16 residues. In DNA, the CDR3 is TGTGCCAGCAGCTTTATTGGCTCCCCTGGCACAGATACGCAGTATTTT. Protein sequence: CASSFIGSPGTDTQYF.

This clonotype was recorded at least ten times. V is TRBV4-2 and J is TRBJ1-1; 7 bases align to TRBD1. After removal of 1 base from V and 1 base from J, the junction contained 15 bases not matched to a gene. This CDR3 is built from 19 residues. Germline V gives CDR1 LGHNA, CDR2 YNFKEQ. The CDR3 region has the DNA TGTGCCAGCAGCCAAGGCGTGGCAGGGGGGGGCTTAGGGAACACTGAAGCTTTCTTT. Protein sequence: CASSQGVAGGGLGNTEAFF.

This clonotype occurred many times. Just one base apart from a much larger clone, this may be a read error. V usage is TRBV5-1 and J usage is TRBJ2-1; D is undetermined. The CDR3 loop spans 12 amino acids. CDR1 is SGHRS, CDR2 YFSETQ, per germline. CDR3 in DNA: TGCGACAGCAGCTACAACTACAATGAGCAGTTCTTC. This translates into CDSSYNYNEQFF.

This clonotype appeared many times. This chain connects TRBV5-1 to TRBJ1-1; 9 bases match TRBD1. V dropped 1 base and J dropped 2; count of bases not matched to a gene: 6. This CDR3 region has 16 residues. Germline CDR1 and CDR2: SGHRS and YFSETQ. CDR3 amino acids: CASSLTGGGQNTEAFF. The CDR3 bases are TGCGCCAGCAGCTTGACAGGGGGCGGTCAAAACACTGAAGCTTTCTTT.

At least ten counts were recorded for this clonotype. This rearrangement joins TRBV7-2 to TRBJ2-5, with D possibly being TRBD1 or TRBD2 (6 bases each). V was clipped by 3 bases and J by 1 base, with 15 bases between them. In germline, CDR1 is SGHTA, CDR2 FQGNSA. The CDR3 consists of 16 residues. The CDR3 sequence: CASSLGAGRFQETQYF. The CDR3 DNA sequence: TGTGCCAGCAGCTTGGGGGCGGGGCGTTTCCAAGAGACCCAGTACTTC.

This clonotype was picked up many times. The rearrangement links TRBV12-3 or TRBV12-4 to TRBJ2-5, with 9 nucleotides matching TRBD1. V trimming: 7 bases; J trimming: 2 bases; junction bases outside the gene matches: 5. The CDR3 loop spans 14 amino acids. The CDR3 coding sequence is TGTGCCAGCAAACCGACAGGGGGGCAAGAGACCCAGTACTTC. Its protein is CASKPTGGQETQYF.

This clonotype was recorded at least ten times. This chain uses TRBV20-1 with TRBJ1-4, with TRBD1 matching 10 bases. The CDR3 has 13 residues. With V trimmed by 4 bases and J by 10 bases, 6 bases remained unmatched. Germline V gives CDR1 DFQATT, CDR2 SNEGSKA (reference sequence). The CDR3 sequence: CSAKRQGAGKLFF. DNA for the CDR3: TGCAGTGCTAAGAGACAGGGGGCCGGAAAACTGTTTTTT.

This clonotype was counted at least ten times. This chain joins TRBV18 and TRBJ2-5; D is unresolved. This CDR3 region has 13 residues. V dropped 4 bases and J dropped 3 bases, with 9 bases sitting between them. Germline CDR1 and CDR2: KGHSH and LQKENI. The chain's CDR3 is CASSLDTKETQYF. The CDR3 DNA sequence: TGTGCCAGCTCACTCGACACCAAAGAGACCCAGTACTTC. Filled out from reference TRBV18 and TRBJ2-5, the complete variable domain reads NAGVMQNPRHLVRRRGQEARLRCSPMKGHSHVYWYRQLPEEGLKFMVYLQKENIIDESGMPKERFSAEFPKEGPSILRIQQVVRGDSAAYFCASSLDTKETQYFGPGTRLLVL.

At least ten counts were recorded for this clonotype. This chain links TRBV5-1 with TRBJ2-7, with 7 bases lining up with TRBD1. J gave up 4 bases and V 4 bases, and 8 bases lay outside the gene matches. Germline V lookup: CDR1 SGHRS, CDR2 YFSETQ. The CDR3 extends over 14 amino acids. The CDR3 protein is CASSPRQGPYEQYF. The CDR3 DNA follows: TGCGCCAGCAGCCCGAGACAGGGCCCTTACGAGCAGTACTTC.

CDR3: CASSLERGATDTQYF. The CDR3 nucleotides are TGCGCCAGCAGCTTGGAAAGGGGGGCCACAGATACGCAGTATTTT. This chain links TRBV5-1 with TRBJ2-3, with D perhaps given as TRBD1 or TRBD2 (6 bases each). The V end was cut by 0 bases, the J end by 2 bases, with 10 bases between. Germline CDR1 reads SGHRS; CDR2 reads YFSETQ. This CDR3 region has 15 residues.

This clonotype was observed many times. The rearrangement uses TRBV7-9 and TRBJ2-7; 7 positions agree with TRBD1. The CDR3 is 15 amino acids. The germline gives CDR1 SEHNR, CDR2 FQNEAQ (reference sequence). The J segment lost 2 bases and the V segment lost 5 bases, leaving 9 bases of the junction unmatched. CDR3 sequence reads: CASSPIKGQTYEQYF. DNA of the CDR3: TGTGCCAGCAGCCCAATAAAGGGACAGACCTACGAGCAGTACTTC.